This T cell receptor beta chain was captured by sequencing in a study of blood T cell repertoires in COVID-19. Study-level information: PBMCs, B-cell-depleted T cells, or T cells were the source of the cDNA or gDNA that made up the material.

Produced via immunoSEQ multiplex PCR; TCRdb's table is partial and in-frame only. The sample holds 310,000 or so clones; around nine tenths are singletons and the top ten take 1%. The V gene lost 6 bases and the J gene lost 0 bases, with 9 bases spanning the gap. Germline V gene sequence: CDR1 SQVTM, CDR2 ANQGSEA. The CDR3 consists of 13 residues. V usage is TRBV29-1 and J usage is TRBJ2-4; perhaps TRBD2 as D (5 bases). The sequence derives from a man aged 50 to 59 with active or convalescent COVID-19. The sequenced sample was peripheral blood. Written as DNA, the CDR3 is TGCAGCGTCGGTGGACTAGCCAAAAACATTCAGTACTTC. Its protein is CSVGGLAKNIQYF. Full variable domain (remainder filled in from reference TRBV29-1 and TRBJ2-4): SAVISQKPSRDICQRGTSLTIQCQVDSQVTMMFWYRQQPGQSLTLIATANQGSEATYESGFVIDKFPISRPNLTFSTLTVSNMSPEDSSIYLCSVGGLAKNIQYFGAGTRLSVL.